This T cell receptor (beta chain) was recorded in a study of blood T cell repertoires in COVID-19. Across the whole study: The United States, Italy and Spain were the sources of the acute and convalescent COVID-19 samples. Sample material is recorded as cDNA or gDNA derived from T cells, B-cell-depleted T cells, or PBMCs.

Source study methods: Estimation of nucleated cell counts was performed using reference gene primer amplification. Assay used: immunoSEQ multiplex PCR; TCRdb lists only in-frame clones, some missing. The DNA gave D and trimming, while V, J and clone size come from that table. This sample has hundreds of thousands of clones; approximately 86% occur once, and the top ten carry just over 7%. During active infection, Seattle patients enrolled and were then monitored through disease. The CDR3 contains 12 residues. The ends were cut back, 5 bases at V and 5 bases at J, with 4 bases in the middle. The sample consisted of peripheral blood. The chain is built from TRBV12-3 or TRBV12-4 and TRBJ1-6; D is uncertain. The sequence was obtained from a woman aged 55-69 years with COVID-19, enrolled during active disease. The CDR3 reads CASSVNNSPLHF. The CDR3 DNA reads TGTGCCAGCAGTGTCAATAATTCACCCCTCCACTTT.